This T cell receptor (beta chain) emerged from a study of blood T cell repertoires in COVID-19. Study summary: Specimens from acute and convalescent COVID-19 originated in the United States, Italy and Spain.

This clone was observed a few times. Trimming shortened V by 1 base and J by 8 bases, and 11 bases separated the two germline ends. The CDR3 loop spans 13 amino acids. The germline V gene has CDR1 SGHTA and CDR2 FQGNSA. Generated by immunoSEQ multiplex PCR, the TCRdb table keeps only in-frame clones and is missing some. The table records 300,000 or so clones, 70% to 90% of them present only once. The rearrangement joins TRBV7-2 to TRBJ1-1; D unresolved. The clonotype was recovered from a woman aged 40 to 55 with acute COVID-19. What was sequenced was PBMCs or T cells enriched from blood (not recorded which). The CDR3 coding sequence is TGTGCCAGCAGCTTAGAAGGGCGGGGAGAAGCTTTCTTT. Residues: CASSLEGRGEAFF.